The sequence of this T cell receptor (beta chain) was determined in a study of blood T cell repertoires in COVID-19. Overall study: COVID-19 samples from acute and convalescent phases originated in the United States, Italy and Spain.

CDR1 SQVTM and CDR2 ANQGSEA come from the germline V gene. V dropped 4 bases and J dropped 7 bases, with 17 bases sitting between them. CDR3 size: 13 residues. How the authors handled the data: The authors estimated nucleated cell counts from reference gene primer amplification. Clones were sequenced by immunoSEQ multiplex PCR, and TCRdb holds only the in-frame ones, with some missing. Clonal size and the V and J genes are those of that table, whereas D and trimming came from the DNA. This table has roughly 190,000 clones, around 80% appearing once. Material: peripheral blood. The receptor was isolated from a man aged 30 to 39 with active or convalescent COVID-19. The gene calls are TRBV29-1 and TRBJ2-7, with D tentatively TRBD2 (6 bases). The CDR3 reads CSVGATPGVEQYF. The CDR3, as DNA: TGCAGCGTTGGGGCGACCCCGGGGGTTGAGCAGTACTTC.